One and the same sample provided the 30 T cell receptor beta chains below, sequenced in a study of OX40 agonist ivuxolimab in advanced cancers. Produced via immunoSEQ multiplex PCR; TCRdb's table is partial and in-frame only. The sample lists over 55,000 clones, over 80% occurring once. This sample comprised CD4+ or CD8+ T cells sorted from blood, obtained in a trial of the OX40 agonist ivuxolimab. These receptors came from an adult with an advanced solid tumor such as melanoma, head and neck, liver or kidney cancer.

V is TRBV4-2 and J is TRBJ2-5; TRBD1 is a possible D gene (6 bases). V lost 6 bases and J 2 bases, leaving 19 bases between the germline ends. The CDR3 totals 16 residues. Germline V gene sequence: CDR1 LGHNA, CDR2 YNFKEQ. CDR3 sequence: CASSRPGQLTQETQYF. The DNA for the CDR3 is TGTGCCAGCAGTCGACCAGGACAGCTTACACAAGAGACCCAGTACTTC.

The DNA for the CDR3 is TGTGCCAGCAGCCAAGGAATAGTACTAGCGGGGGGCGGGGGCGCCAAAAACATTCAGTACTTC. Translation: CASSQGIVLAGGGGAKNIQYF. This chain links TRBV4-2 with TRBJ2-4; 12 positions match TRBD2. Trimming took 1 base from V and 1 from J; bases not matched to a gene: 14. This CDR3 is 21 amino acids long. Germline CDR1 LGHNA, CDR2 YNFKEQ.

This chain links TRBV28 with TRBJ1-5; D is ambiguous. The CDR3 runs to 16 residues. Germline loops: CDR1 MDHEN, CDR2 SYDVKM. The V end lost 5 bases, the J end lost 0 bases, and 14 bases lay between the germline ends. The CDR3: CASSPPLAYSNQPQHF. The CDR3 DNA follows: TGTGCCAGCAGTCCCCCTTTAGCATATAGCAATCAGCCCCAGCATTTT. The full variable domain, rest sourced from reference TRBV28 and TRBJ1-5, is DVKVTQSSRYLVKRTGEKVFLECVQDMDHENMFWYRQDPGLGLRLIYFSYDVKMKEKGDIPEGYSVSREKKERFSLILESASTNQTSMYLCASSPPLAYSNQPQHFGDGTRLSIL.

The chain has TRBV29-1 and TRBJ2-7; either TRBD1 or TRBD2 may supply D (5 bases each). Trimming cost V 7 bases and J 2 bases, with 15 bases left between them. The length of the CDR3 is 13 residues. Germline CDR1 and CDR2: SQVTM and ANQGSEA. The CDR3 here is CSGLLGDAYEQYF. The CDR3 DNA sequence: TGCAGCGGCCTCCTTGGGGACGCCTACGAGCAGTACTTC.

The chain links TRBV28 to TRBJ1-2, with D possibly TRBD1 on 6 matching bases. The germline V gene encodes CDR1 MDHEN and CDR2 SYDVKM. CDR3 size: 12 residues. Trimming pared 6 bases from V and 5 bases from J, leaving 10 bases between. The CDR3 spells CASRSGHYGYTF. CDR3 in DNA: TGTGCCAGCAGATCGGGACATTATGGCTACACCTTC.

A note on this clone: Other DNA sequences in the sample encode the same CDR3. The chain employs TRBV5-1 and TRBJ1-2; D perhaps matches TRBD1 (6 bases). This CDR3 is 12 amino acids long. Trimming took off 5 bases at V and 4 bases at J, with 9 bases between the two ends. Germline V gives CDR1 SGHRS, CDR2 YFSETQ. The CDR3 region is CASRTGSYGYTF. The DNA for the CDR3 is TGCGCCAGCAGAACAGGGTCCTATGGCTACACCTTC.

Written as DNA, the CDR3 is TGTGCCAGCCGTAAAGAGACGGTTGGTGAAAAACTGTTTTTT. It yields the protein CASRKETVGEKLFF. The rearrangement links TRBV2 to TRBJ1-4; D not certain. Germline lookup yields CDR1 SNHLY and CDR2 FYNNEI. V was clipped by 8 bases and J by 7 bases, with 17 bases between them. This CDR3 has 14 residues. The full variable domain, rest sourced from reference TRBV2 and TRBJ1-4, is EPEVTQTPSHQVTQMGQEVILRCVPISNHLYFYWYRQILGQKVEFLVSFYNNEISEKSEIFDDQFSVERPDGSNFTLKIRSTKLEDSAMYFCASRKETVGEKLFFGSGTQLSVL.

V is TRBV6-5 and J is TRBJ1-2; no clear D. The CDR3 spans 15 residues. Germline V lookup: CDR1 MNHEY, CDR2 SVGAGI. The V gene lost 0 bases and the J gene lost 5 bases, with 13 bases spanning the gap. For the CDR3, the DNA is TGTGCCAGCAGTTACTCTAGGGAAGTAGGATATGGCTACACCTTC. It specifies CASSYSREVGYGYTF.

This rearrangement joins TRBV28 to TRBJ2-7; possibly TRBD2 for D (6 bases). CDR3 length equals 13 residues. In germline, CDR1 is MDHEN, CDR2 SYDVKM. Trimming took off 2 bases at V and 7 bases at J, with 12 bases between the two ends. The CDR3 nucleotides read TGTGCCAGCAGTTTAGGCGGGAAAGGAGAGCAGTACTTC. Its translation: CASSLGGKGEQYF.

The chain carries TRBV7-3 and TRBJ1-1; TRBD1 is a possible D gene (6 bases). V was clipped by 1 base and J by 7 bases, with 13 bases between them. The CDR3 has 14 amino acids. Looked up from germline, CDR1 is SGHTA and CDR2 is FQGTGA. The CDR3 DNA follows: TGTGCCAGCAGCTTAAAAGGGGGGTCTGGTGAAGCTTTCTTT. It yields the protein CASSLKGGSGEAFF. Full variable domain (missing parts from reference TRBV7-3 and TRBJ1-1): GAGVSQTPSNKVTEKGKYVELRCDPISGHTALYWYRQSLGQGPEFLIYFQGTGAADDSGLPNDRFFAVRPEGSVSTLKIQRTERGDSAVYLCASSLKGGSGEAFFGQGTRLTVV.

V is TRBV7-9 and J is TRBJ1-1, with TRBD1 identical over 7 bases. V was pared by 0 bases and J by 5 bases, with 15 bases of the junction left unmatched. CDR1 SEHNR and CDR2 FQNEAQ come from the germline V gene (reference sequence). CDR3 length: 18 residues. This CDR3 is CASSLAKSGGGQRTEAFF. CDR3 in DNA: TGTGCCAGCAGCTTAGCTAAATCGGGTGGGGGACAGAGGACTGAAGCTTTCTTT.

The chain joins TRBV4-1 to TRBJ1-4, with 8 positions matching TRBD1. Trimming cost V 4 bases and J 4 bases; bases outside gene matches: 17. CDR1 is MGHRA, CDR2 YSYEKL, per germline. CDR3 length equals 19 residues. DNA for the CDR3: TGCGCCAGCAGCCCACACGAACTCAGGGGGCGCGGGGATAATGAAAAACTGTTTTTT. It encodes CASSPHELRGRGDNEKLFF.

The rearrangement uses TRBV7-9 and TRBJ2-5, with a tentative D call TRBD1 (5 bases). The tail of the sequence fits TRBJ2-7 better, so the J call may be wrong. Germline-derived CDR1 and CDR2 are SEHNR and FQNEAQ (reference sequence). This CDR3 has 14 amino acids. CDR3 bases: TGTGCCAGCAGCTCTATCTCGACAGCCTACGAGCAGTACTTC. Translation: CASSSISTAYEQYF.

The V gene is TRBV9, the J gene TRBJ2-3; 8 bases match TRBD2. Germline-derived CDR1 and CDR2 are SGDLS and YYNGEE. CDR3 length: 14 residues. The V gene end was trimmed by 4 bases and the J gene end by 6 bases; junction bases not matched to a gene: 7. CDR3 DNA: TGTGCCAGCAGCCTTAGAGCGGGAGCCGATACGCAGTATTTT. Amino acid sequence: CASSLRAGADTQYF. Looking up the rest from reference TRBV9 and TRBJ2-3 gives the full variable domain: DSGVTQTPKHLITATGQRVTLRCSPRSGDLSVYWYQQSLDQGLQFLIQYYNGEERAKGNILERFSAQQFPDLHSELNLSSLELGDSALYFCASSLRAGADTQYFGPGTRLTVL.

The V gene is TRBV28, the J gene TRBJ2-7; D possibly uses TRBD1 or TRBD2 (6 bases each). The CDR3 contains 14 residues. Germline CDR1 reads MDHEN; CDR2 reads SYDVKM. Trimming pared 3 bases from V and 0 bases from J, leaving 9 bases between. The CDR3 sequence: CASSFGGLSYEQYF. The CDR3 nucleotides read TGTGCCAGCAGTTTTGGGGGGCTCTCCTACGAGCAGTACTTC.

This clone was counted once. The chain couples TRBV28 to TRBJ2-2; perhaps TRBD2 as D (6 bases). V lost 1 base and J 0 bases, leaving 9 bases between the germline ends. The germline V gene has CDR1 MDHEN and CDR2 SYDVKM. This CDR3 has 16 amino acids. CDR3 nucleotide sequence: TGTGCCAGCAGTTTATACGGGGGATCGAACACCGGGGAGCTGTTTTTT. Its protein is CASSLYGGSNTGELFF. Variable domain in full (rest from reference TRBV28 and TRBJ2-2): DVKVTQSSRYLVKRTGEKVFLECVQDMDHENMFWYRQDPGLGLRLIYFSYDVKMKEKGDIPEGYSVSREKKERFSLILESASTNQTSMYLCASSLYGGSNTGELFFGEGSRLTVL.

The CDR3 nucleotides read TGTGCCAGCAGCTCCGGACTTAGCTCCTATAATTCACCCCTCCACTTT. It specifies CASSSGLSSYNSPLHF. This chain connects TRBV7-2 to TRBJ1-6, with unresolved D. There are 16 residues in the CDR3. CDR1 is SGHTA and CDR2 is FQGNSA in the germline V gene. Trimming removed 4 bases at V and 0 bases at J, with 10 bases between.

This clone was recorded only once. The CDR3 DNA is TGTGCCTTGAGGACCCTAGGACTCTATGGCTACACCTTC. Protein product: CALRTLGLYGYTF. The chain joins TRBV30 to TRBJ1-2, with D unclear. The germline V gene encodes CDR1 GTSNPN and CDR2 SVGIG (reference sequence). CDR3 size: 13 residues. The V end was cut by 7 bases, the J end by 4 bases, with 16 bases between.

V and J are TRBV29-1 and TRBJ2-3, with 9 positions matching TRBD2. V shed 4 bases and J 4 bases; nucleotides not matched to a gene: 6. CDR1 SQVTM and CDR2 ANQGSEA come from the germline V gene. This CDR3 spans 14 amino acids. Here the CDR3 reads CSVGAGGGADTQYF. CDR3 bases: TGCAGCGTTGGAGCGGGCGGGGGGGCAGATACGCAGTATTTT.

This clone was observed a single time. The genes are TRBV28 and TRBJ2-6; a weak D match, TRBD1 (5 bases). The V gene lost 5 bases and the J gene lost 0 bases, with 17 bases spanning the gap. Per the germline V gene, CDR1 is MDHEN and CDR2 is SYDVKM. The CDR3 is 18 amino acids. The CDR3 sequence: CASSDRQSGLSGANVLTF. CDR3 nucleotide sequence: TGTGCCAGCAGTGATCGACAGTCCGGGCTCTCTGGGGCCAACGTCCTGACTTTC.

In its sample, this clone was seen once. The rearrangement links TRBV11-2 to TRBJ1-3, with no clear D. Between the trimmed V and J ends, which lost 0 bases and 0 bases, there was a span of 9 bases. CDR1 is SGHAT and CDR2 is FQNNGV in the germline V gene. The CDR3 is made up of 16 amino acids. The CDR3 DNA follows: TGTGCCAGCAGCTTAGATTTAGGGTCCTCTGGAAACACCATATATTTT. Translating gives CASSLDLGSSGNTIYF.

The V and J genes are TRBV15 and TRBJ1-5; 9 positions match TRBD1. Germline V CDR1 and CDR2: LNHNV, YYDKDF (reference sequence). V shed 5 bases, J shed 2 bases, and the junction held 7 bases outside the gene matches. The CDR3 has 16 residues. CDR3 in amino acids: CATSRGQGVGNQPQHF. The CDR3 DNA sequence: TGTGCCACCAGCCGGGGACAGGGCGTTGGCAATCAGCCCCAGCATTTT.

The rearrangement links TRBV7-2 to TRBJ1-3; D ambiguous. The CDR3 sequence is 14 residues long. V shed 1 base and J shed 4 bases, with 8 bases lying between them. Germline V gene data show CDR1 as SGHTA and CDR2 as FQGNSA. The CDR3 DNA reads TGTGCCAGCAGCTTAGATTGGCCGGGAAACACCATATATTTT. Translated: CASSLDWPGNTIYF.

J is TRBJ2-3 and V is TRBV29-1; the D gene is possibly TRBD1 (6 bases). The V gene's germline CDR1 is SQVTM and CDR2 ANQGSEA. Trimming stripped 6 bases from V and 5 bases from J, with 12 bases between. The CDR3 runs 12 residues. The CDR3 bases are TGCAGCGTCCGAAAGGGGGAAGATACGCAGTATTTT. Encoded protein: CSVRKGEDTQYF.

This chain's CDR3 is CASSLKESLGAGGDTQYF. The CDR3 DNA follows: TGTGCCAGCAGTTTAAAAGAGTCTCTAGGGGCAGGAGGAGATACGCAGTATTTT. The J gene is TRBJ2-3, the V gene TRBV27, with D perhaps TRBD1 or TRBD2 (5 bases each). The CDR3 covers 18 residues. Germline V gene sequence: CDR1 MNHEY, CDR2 SMNVEV (reference sequence). The V end was cut by 2 bases, the J end by 5 bases, with 23 bases between.

The CDR3 coding sequence is TGTGCCAGTAGTAGCGGACAGGGGAACTCCGGCTACACCTTC. It is translated as CASSSGQGNSGYTF. The chain has TRBV19 and TRBJ1-2; 9 positions agree with TRBD1. The junction had 8 bases not matched to a gene; V was cut back by 4 bases and J by 8 bases. Germline-derived CDR1 and CDR2 are LNHDA and SQIVND (reference sequence). The CDR3 is made up of 14 amino acids. Based on the CDR3 plus reference TRBV19 and TRBJ1-2, the full variable domain is DGGITQSPKYLFRKEGQNVTLSCEQNLNHDAMYWYRQDPGQGLRLIYYSQIVNDFQKGDIAEGYSVSREKKESFPLTVTSAQKNPTAFYLCASSSGQGNSGYTFGSGTRLTVV.

This chain uses TRBV10-3 with TRBJ1-2, with D possibly being TRBD1 (6 bases). There are 14 residues in the CDR3. Per germline, CDR1 ENHRY and CDR2 SYGVKD. The germline V and J ends were trimmed by 5 bases and 6 bases, with 16 bases remaining between them. CDR3 sequence reads: CAISLGGGPDGYTF. The CDR3 DNA sequence: TGTGCCATCAGTTTGGGGGGGGGCCCCGATGGCTACACCTTC.

The rearrangement uses TRBV6-1 and TRBJ1-4, with TRBD1 matching over 10 bases. This CDR3 has 14 amino acids. Looked up from germline, CDR1 is MNHNS and CDR2 is SASEGT. V shed 6 bases, J shed 6 bases, and the junction held 4 bases outside the gene matches. The chain's CDR3 is CASSSDRGYEKLFF. CDR3 DNA: TGTGCCAGCAGCTCGGACAGGGGGTATGAAAAACTGTTTTTT.

The chain carries TRBV7-6 and TRBJ2-1; D is perhaps TRBD1 (6 bases). Germline values: CDR1 SGHVS, CDR2 FNYEAQ. The V end was cut by 1 base, the J end by 4 bases, with 17 bases between. The CDR3 runs to 17 residues. CDR3 coding DNA: TGTGCCAGCAGCTTAGTGGCGGCAGGGGCTGCTTACAATGAGCAGTTCTTC. Translation: CASSLVAAGAAYNEQFF.

The chain uses TRBV30 and TRBJ2-7; the D is unclear. This CDR3 comprises 14 residues. The V gene's germline CDR1 is GTSNPN and CDR2 SVGIG (reference sequence). Trimming took 4 bases from V and 0 from J, leaving 13 bases between them. CDR3 region: CAWNPPLSSYEQYF. The CDR3 nucleotides are TGTGCCTGGAACCCCCCGCTGAGCTCCTACGAGCAGTACTTC.